The text below deals with one T cell receptor (beta chain). The authors' processing: Amplified reference gene primers provided the basis for estimating nucleated cell counts. Some clones are missing from TCRdb's copy, which holds only in-frame ones; the method was immunoSEQ multiplex PCR. That table supplies the V and J calls and clone size; D and trimming were determined from the DNA. Of roughly 36,000 clones listed, 90% to 95% are singletons. This sample was taken from a study of blood T cell repertoires in COVID-19. Study-wide context: Collection of acute and convalescent COVID-19 samples took place in the United States, Italy and Spain. In each case, the material was cDNA or gDNA derived from T cells, B-cell-depleted T cells, or PBMCs.

The CDR3 consists of 13 residues. The V gene's germline CDR1 is SGHDT and CDR2 YYEEEE. V lost 0 bases, J lost 6 bases, and 0 bases stayed unmatched. The genes are TRBV5-6 and TRBJ2-1; 7 bases match TRBD1. The TCR was taken from a man in his sixties with active or convalescent COVID-19. Sequenced sample: peripheral blood. CDR3 DNA sequence: TGTGCCAGCAGCTTGGACAGGGGCAATGAGCAGTTCTTC. It yields the protein CASSLDRGNEQFF.